This is a list of T cell receptor beta chains from one sample in a study of read filtering for tumor transcriptome and immune sequencing. TCRdb re-called the reads through MiXCR, storing one row per CDR3 protein. The sample contains around 30,000 distinct CDR3 sequences, less than 20% of which appear only once. Sequenced input: a population of CD138-negative cells sorted from bone marrow. The receptors were sampled from a donor older than 35 with multiple myeloma. The CDR3 runs from the conserved cysteine through the conserved F or W. Each record gives: D gene, J gene, V gene, clone size, CDR3 DNA, CDR3 protein. D genes are given only for firm matches. Rows may omit the clone size; those that give it use once, few, many or a size class.

d_gene: TRBD1; j_gene: TRBJ1-1; v_gene: TRBV28; abundance: medium-sized; CDR3nt: TGTGCCGGCCAATCACAGGGGGCTGAAGCTTTCTTT; CDR3aa: CAGQSQGAEAFF
d_gene: TRBD1; j_gene: TRBJ2-7; v_gene: TRBV10-3; abundance: many; CDR3nt: TGTGCCATCAGTGAGTCGGGACAGGGCTCCTACGAGCAGTACTTC; CDR3aa: CAISESGQGSYEQYF
d_gene: NA; j_gene: TRBJ2-1; v_gene: TRBV6-2/TRBV6-3; abundance: many; CDR3nt: TGTGCCAGCGCACTAGCTTTATCCTACAATGAGCAGTTCTTC; CDR3aa: CASALALSYNEQFF
d_gene: TRBD1; j_gene: TRBJ2-6; v_gene: TRBV19; abundance: many; CDR3nt: TGTGCCAGTAGCGTACAGGGGTCTGGGGCCAACGTCCTGACTTTC; CDR3aa: CASSVQGSGANVLTF
d_gene: TRBD1; j_gene: TRBJ2-1; v_gene: TRBV6-6; abundance: many; CDR3nt: TGTGCCAGCAGCAGTCCCCACACCAGGGGGCTGTCCGACAATGAGCAGTTCTTC; CDR3aa: CASSSPHTRGLSDNEQFF
d_gene: NA; j_gene: TRBJ2-2; v_gene: TRBV29-1; abundance: many; CDR3nt: TGCAGCGTGGCCCGGGACACTAACACCGGGGAGCTGTTTTTT; CDR3aa: CSVARDTNTGELFF
d_gene: NA; j_gene: TRBJ2-5; v_gene: TRBV5-1; abundance: many; CDR3nt: TGCGCCAGCAGCTTCATAGCCAGCCAAGAGACCCAGTACTTC; CDR3aa: CASSFIASQETQYF
d_gene: TRBD1; j_gene: TRBJ2-5; v_gene: TRBV11-2; abundance: many; CDR3nt: TGTGCCAGCAGCGACCCCGCGCAGGGGGCGGGGGAGACCCAGTACTTC; CDR3aa: CASSDPAQGAGETQYF
d_gene: NA; j_gene: TRBJ2-2; v_gene: TRBV6-1; abundance: many; CDR3nt: TGTGCCAGCAGTGCCGGGACACTGAACACCGGGGAGCTGTTTTTT; CDR3aa: CASSAGTLNTGELFF
d_gene: NA; j_gene: TRBJ1-4; v_gene: TRBV30; abundance: many; CDR3nt: TGTGCCTGGAGTGAGCCACGGAGGGAAGGTGAAAAACTGTTTTTT; CDR3aa: CAWSEPRREGEKLFF
d_gene: NA; j_gene: TRBJ2-3; v_gene: TRBV5-1; abundance: many; CDR3nt: TGCGCCAGCAGCATGGTCGCGGGCACAGATACGCAGTATTTT; CDR3aa: CASSMVAGTDTQYF
d_gene: TRBD2; j_gene: TRBJ2-4; v_gene: TRBV6-6; abundance: many; CDR3nt: TGTGCCAGCAGCCAAAGCGGGGCAGCCAAAAACATTCAGTACTTC; CDR3aa: CASSQSGAAKNIQYF
d_gene: NA; j_gene: TRBJ1-1; v_gene: TRBV18; abundance: many; CDR3nt: TGTGCCAGCTCACCACCGAACGGATACACTGAAGCTTTCTTT; CDR3aa: CASSPPNGYTEAFF
d_gene: NA; j_gene: TRBJ2-3; v_gene: TRBV9; abundance: NA; CDR3nt: TGTGCCAGCAGCGTAGCCTGGACTGGCGGGATCGGTACGCAGTATTTT; CDR3aa: CASSVAWTGGIGTQYF
d_gene: TRBD2; j_gene: TRBJ2-2; v_gene: TRBV11-2; abundance: NA; CDR3nt: TGTGCCAGCAGATTTTTACCGGGACTAGGGTCGAACACCGGGGAGCCGTTTTTT; CDR3aa: CASRFLPGLGSNTGEPFF
d_gene: TRBD2; j_gene: TRBJ2-1; v_gene: TRBV20-1; abundance: many; CDR3nt: TGCAGTGCTCCTGGACTAGCGGGGGCCGTCAATTACTACAATGAGCAGTTCTTC; CDR3aa: CSAPGLAGAVNYYNEQFF
d_gene: TRBD1; j_gene: TRBJ1-5; v_gene: TRBV15; abundance: many; CDR3nt: TGTGCCACCAGCGGGTCCCGACAGGGCGGACAGCCCCAGCATTTT; CDR3aa: CATSGSRQGGQPQHF
d_gene: TRBD2; j_gene: TRBJ2-1; v_gene: TRBV20-1; abundance: NA; CDR3nt: TGCAGTGCTAGAGTGACTAGCGGGACCAATGAGCAGTTCTTC; CDR3aa: CSARVTSGTNEQFF
d_gene: NA; j_gene: TRBJ1-6; v_gene: TRBV27; abundance: many; CDR3nt: TGTGCCAGCAGTCGCAACGGCCGGGGTTCACCCCTCCACTTT; CDR3aa: CASSRNGRGSPLHF
d_gene: TRBD1; j_gene: TRBJ2-5; v_gene: TRBV5-1; abundance: many; CDR3nt: TGCGCCAGCACCAACGAGGGGGCTGGAGAGACCCAGTACTTC; CDR3aa: CASTNEGAGETQYF
d_gene: NA; j_gene: TRBJ1-1; v_gene: TRBV29-1; abundance: many; CDR3nt: TGCAGCGTTGAGGGCAGGGCGGAAGCTTTCTTT; CDR3aa: CSVEGRAEAFF
d_gene: TRBD1; j_gene: TRBJ1-6; v_gene: TRBV12-3/TRBV12-4; abundance: NA; CDR3nt: TGTGCCGGCACCAAGACAGGGGGCGGAATTTCACCCCTCCACTTT; CDR3aa: CAGTKTGGGISPLHF
d_gene: NA; j_gene: TRBJ2-7; v_gene: TRBV24-1; abundance: many; CDR3nt: TGTGCCACCAGTGGGCCCGGCCAGGGCGGCTACGAGCAGTACTTC; CDR3aa: CATSGPGQGGYEQYF
d_gene: TRBD2; j_gene: TRBJ2-1; v_gene: TRBV30; abundance: many; CDR3nt: TGTGCCTGGAGTCTAGGACTAGATTTAGAGCAGTTCTTC; CDR3aa: CAWSLGLDLEQFF
d_gene: TRBD1; j_gene: TRBJ2-2; v_gene: TRBV5-1; abundance: many; CDR3nt: TGCGCCAGCAGCTCAAGACCCCCGGGACAGGGGGCCTCCGGGGAGCTGTTTTTT; CDR3aa: CASSSRPPGQGASGELFF
d_gene: NA; j_gene: TRBJ2-5; v_gene: TRBV28; abundance: NA; CDR3nt: TGTGCCAGCAGCGAAGGGACCTACAAAGAGACCCAGTACTTC; CDR3aa: CASSEGTYKETQYF
d_gene: NA; j_gene: TRBJ1-6; v_gene: TRBV20-1; abundance: once; CDR3nt: TGCAGTGCTAGTGTACCAGGTCGGCCCTATAATTCACCCCTCCACTTT; CDR3aa: CSASVPGRPYNSPLHF
d_gene: NA; j_gene: TRBJ2-1; v_gene: TRBV29-1; abundance: many; CDR3nt: TGCAGCGGAAATGAAGGCGGAACGTACAATGAGCAGTTCTTC; CDR3aa: CSGNEGGTYNEQFF
d_gene: NA; j_gene: TRBJ2-5; v_gene: TRBV20-1; abundance: NA; CDR3nt: TGCAGTGCCGGGTCGCCGGGGAACCAAGAGACCCAGTACTTC; CDR3aa: CSAGSPGNQETQYF
d_gene: NA; j_gene: TRBJ2-5; v_gene: TRBV2; abundance: NA; CDR3nt: TGTGCCAGCAGTGAAGCGCTTCGGGGGGAGACCCAGTACTTC; CDR3aa: CASSEALRGETQYF
d_gene: NA; j_gene: TRBJ2-1; v_gene: TRBV5-1; abundance: medium-sized; CDR3nt: TGCGCCAGCAGCTTGTCTGGGACCTCCTACAATGAGCAGTTCTTC; CDR3aa: CASSLSGTSYNEQFF
d_gene: NA; j_gene: TRBJ2-5; v_gene: TRBV3-1; abundance: NA; CDR3nt: TGTGCCAGCAGCCAGGGACAAGAGGGGGAGACCCAGTACTTC; CDR3aa: CASSQGQEGETQYF
d_gene: NA; j_gene: TRBJ1-5; v_gene: TRBV20-1; abundance: few; CDR3nt: TGCAGTGCTAGTTGGGGGGTTCAGCCCCAGCATTTT; CDR3aa: CSASWGVQPQHF
d_gene: NA; j_gene: TRBJ2-7; v_gene: TRBV5-1; abundance: few; CDR3nt: TGCGCCAGCAGCTTGCGCGGGACAAATACCTACGAGCAGTACTTC; CDR3aa: CASSLRGTNTYEQYF
d_gene: NA; j_gene: TRBJ1-3; v_gene: TRBV30; abundance: many; CDR3nt: TGTGCCTGGACTGGAGGCACTGGAAACACCATATATTTT; CDR3aa: CAWTGGTGNTIYF
d_gene: NA; j_gene: TRBJ2-3; v_gene: TRBV5-5; abundance: many; CDR3nt: TGTGCCAGCAGCTTAAACCTCCGGGGGCGCGGCGGAGCCACAAGTACAGATACGCAGTATTTT; CDR3aa: CASSLNLRGRGGATSTDTQYF
d_gene: NA; j_gene: TRBJ1-1; v_gene: TRBV9; abundance: many; CDR3nt: TGTGCCAGCAGCGTAGTCGATGGTTACACTGAAGCTTTCTTT; CDR3aa: CASSVVDGYTEAFF
d_gene: TRBD2; j_gene: TRBJ2-1; v_gene: TRBV19; abundance: many; CDR3nt: TGTGCCAGTAGTACCCCTAGGGGTAGCGGGGGATCTGAGCTCTACAATGAGCAGTTCTTC; CDR3aa: CASSTPRGSGGSELYNEQFF
d_gene: NA; j_gene: TRBJ1-5; v_gene: TRBV12-3/TRBV12-4; abundance: many; CDR3nt: TGTGCCAGCAGTCGACCTTATAGCAATCAGCCCCAGCATTTT; CDR3aa: CASSRPYSNQPQHF
d_gene: NA; j_gene: TRBJ2-3; v_gene: TRBV12-3/TRBV12-4; abundance: many; CDR3nt: TGTGCCAGCAGTGGTGGGGCGGACCGCACAGATACGCAGTATTTT; CDR3aa: CASSGGADRTDTQYF
d_gene: NA; j_gene: TRBJ2-5; v_gene: TRBV29-1; abundance: NA; CDR3nt: TGCAGCGTTGAAATGACTTTCCAAGAGACCCAGTACTTC; CDR3aa: CSVEMTFQETQYF
d_gene: TRBD2; j_gene: TRBJ2-1; v_gene: TRBV2; abundance: many; CDR3nt: TGTGCCACCCTAGGGGGGAGCTTACTAGCGGGGAGCTCCTACAATGAGCAGTTCTTC; CDR3aa: CATLGGSLLAGSSYNEQFF